The clone carrying this T cell receptor (beta chain) is judged medium-sized (0.01 to 0.1%). The CDR3 is made up of 15 amino acids. Germline lookup yields CDR1 LGHNA and CDR2 YNFKEQ. Trimming removed 4 bases from V and 6 bases from J, with 15 bases in between. The source of the sample is a study of T cells after yellow fever vaccination. Study information: The authors prepared low-cell-number fractions using SMART-Seq v4 Ultra Low Input. The study, taken as a whole, reports: Most primary-vaccination clones recurred post-booster (about 96% CD4, around 88% CD8). There were almost no vaccine-responding clonotypes detectable in the sorted memory subsets on day 0.

The authors made TCR cDNA by 5'RACE template switching, adding a universal primer site and UMIs. In TCRdb, the 5' RACE reads were re-called with MiXCR into one record per CDR3 protein. The table lists 20,000 to 25,000 distinct CDR3 sequences, less than 5.5% of them singletons. This material consisted of PBMCs, either bulk or a sorted T-cell subset (CD4+, CD8+, memory, or dextramer-sorted; not recorded which), taken 45 days after the first yellow fever vaccination. The chain links TRBV4-2 to TRBJ2-2; perhaps TRBD1 as D (6 bases). The clonotype comes from a man in his late teens or twenties who received the YFV17D yellow fever vaccine. The CDR3: CASSPYKDSPGELFF. The CDR3 DNA reads as TGTGCCAGCAGCCCCTACAAGGACAGTCCCGGGGAGCTGTTTTTT.